This TCR beta chain comes out of a study of CD4+ T cells in melanoma. Study-level points and caveats: Neoantigen-specific CD4+ T cells in melanoma reportedly had diverse differentiation states. CD8+ T cell, macrophage and B cell function reportedly correlated with neoantigen-specific CD4+ T cells.

Repertoires were generated with immunoSEQ multiplex PCR, while TCRdb's copy carries only in-frame clones and drops some. Of 15,000 to 20,000 clones listed, roughly 80% were seen once; the top ten hold 5.4%. Per the germline V gene, CDR1 is SGHVS and CDR2 is FQNEAQ. The V end lost 5 bases, the J end lost 1 base, and 8 bases lay between the germline ends. The CDR3 sequence is 13 residues long. On this clone: Its antigen is unidentified.

The sequence was collected from a human donor with melanoma. Input material: cells from a culture (not recorded whether cultured in vitro). The rearrangement links TRBV7-8 to TRBJ1-1; D not resolved. CDR3 region: CASSPNGNTEAFF. Here the CDR3 DNA reads TGTGCCAGCAGCCCCAACGGGAACACTGAAGCTTTCTTT.